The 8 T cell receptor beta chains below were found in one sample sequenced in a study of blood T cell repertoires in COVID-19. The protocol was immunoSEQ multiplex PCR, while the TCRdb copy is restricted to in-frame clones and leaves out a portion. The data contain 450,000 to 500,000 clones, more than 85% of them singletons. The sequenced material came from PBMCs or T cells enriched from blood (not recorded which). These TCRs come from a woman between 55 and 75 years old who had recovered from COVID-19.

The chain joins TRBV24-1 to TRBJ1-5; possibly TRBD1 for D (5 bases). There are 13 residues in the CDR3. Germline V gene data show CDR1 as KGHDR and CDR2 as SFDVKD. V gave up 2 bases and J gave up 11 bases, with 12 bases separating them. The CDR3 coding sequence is TGTGCCACCAGTGATTCCCACAGGTCGTCCCAGCATTTT. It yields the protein CATSDSHRSSQHF.

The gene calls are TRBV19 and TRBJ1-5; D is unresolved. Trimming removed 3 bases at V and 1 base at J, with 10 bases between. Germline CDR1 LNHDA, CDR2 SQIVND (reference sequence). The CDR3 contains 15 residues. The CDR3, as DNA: TGTGCCAGTAGTATTGGAGGGAAGAGCAATCAGCCCCAGCATTTT. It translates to CASSIGGKSNQPQHF.

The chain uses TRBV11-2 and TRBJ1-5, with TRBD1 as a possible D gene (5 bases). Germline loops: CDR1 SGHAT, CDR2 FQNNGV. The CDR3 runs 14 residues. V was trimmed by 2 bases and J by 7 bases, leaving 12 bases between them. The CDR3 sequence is CASSLTRGGQPQHF. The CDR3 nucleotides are TGTGCCAGCAGCTTAACCCGCGGGGGGCAGCCCCAGCATTTT.

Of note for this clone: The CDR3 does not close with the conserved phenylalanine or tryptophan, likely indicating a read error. CDR3 bases: TGTGCCAGCAGTGCGAGCACAGATACGCAGTATCTT. Protein sequence: CASSASTDTQYL. The gene calls are TRBV27 and TRBJ2-3; D is undetermined. The CDR3 is 12 amino acids. Trimming pared 5 bases from V and 0 bases from J, leaving 3 bases between. Germline V CDR1 and CDR2: MNHEY, SMNVEV (reference sequence).

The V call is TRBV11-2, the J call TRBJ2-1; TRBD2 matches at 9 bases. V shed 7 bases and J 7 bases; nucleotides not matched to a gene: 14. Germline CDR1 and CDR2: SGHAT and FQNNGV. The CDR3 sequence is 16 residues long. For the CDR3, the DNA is TGTGCCAGCACCCGTGGGAGTGCGGGGGGGTTGAATGAGCAGTTCTTC. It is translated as CASTRGSAGGLNEQFF.

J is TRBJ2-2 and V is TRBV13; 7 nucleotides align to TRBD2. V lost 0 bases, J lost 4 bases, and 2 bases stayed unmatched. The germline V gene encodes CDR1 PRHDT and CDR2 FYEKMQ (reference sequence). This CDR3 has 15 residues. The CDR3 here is CASSLGRGVTGELFF. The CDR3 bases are TGTGCCAGCAGCTTAGGCCGGGGGGTCACCGGGGAGCTGTTTTTT.

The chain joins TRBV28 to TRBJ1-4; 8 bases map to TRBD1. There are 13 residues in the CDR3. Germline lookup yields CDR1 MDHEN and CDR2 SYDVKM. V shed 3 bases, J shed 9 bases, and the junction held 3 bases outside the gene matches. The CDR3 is CASSFGRGQKLFF. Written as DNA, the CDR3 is TGTGCCAGCAGTTTCGGCAGGGGGCAAAAACTGTTTTTT.

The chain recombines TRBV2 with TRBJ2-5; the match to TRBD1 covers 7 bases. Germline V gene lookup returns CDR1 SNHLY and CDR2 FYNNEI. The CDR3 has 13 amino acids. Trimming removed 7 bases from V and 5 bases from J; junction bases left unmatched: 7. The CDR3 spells CASKKQGRETQYF. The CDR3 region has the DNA TGTGCCAGCAAAAAACAGGGGCGGGAGACCCAGTACTTC.